The present TCR beta chain was sequenced within a study of OX40 agonist ivuxolimab in advanced cancers. About the full investigation: Ivuxolimab, which targeted the costimulatory receptor OX40 (CD134), was an agonistic, fully human IgG2 monoclonal antibody. In the dose-escalation cohort, roughly 80% of patients were male, and the mean age was about 55 years, with a range of about 23 to 90. The point of sequencing TCRbeta in the periphery was to test whether ivuxolimab changed TCR sequence diversity and drove clonal T-cell expansion. Partial responses occurred in three dose-escalation patients: two with cutaneous melanoma and one with hepatocellular carcinoma. The monotherapy dose-escalation portion (N ≈ 52 patients) of the phase I ivuxolimab trial is reported in the paper. Prior anti-PD-1, anti-PD-L1 or anti-CTLA-4 therapy was permitted, and 40% of dose-escalation patients had received checkpoint inhibitors. Of the roughly 52 dose-escalation patients, hepatocellular carcinoma was present in approximately 20, melanoma in around 15, renal cell carcinoma in 9 and head and neck cancer in 9. Intravenous ivuxolimab was administered to patients every 2 weeks at six dose levels: 0.01, 0.1, 0.3, 1.5, 3 and 10 mg/kg.

Concerning this clone itself: Its antigen remains undetermined. Within one base of it there is no much larger clone, and no base qualities were kept.

For sequencing of the TCRbeta CDR3 region, genomic DNA was extracted from the sorted cells. The immunoSEQ Assay was used for sequencing of TCRbeta CDR3 regions. TCRdb obtained this table from immuneACCESS and retained in-frame rearrangements with V and J assigned. These tables miss some clones; where compared with another copy, unresolved V genes account for less than half of the shortfall, and the remainder is unexplained. The sample includes around 62,000 clones, with approximately 90% observed a single time. The biggest ten clones account for 9% to 15% of the sample. Based on the germline V gene, the CDR1 and CDR2 sequences are SGHVS and FNYEAQ. Trimming accounts for 1 base at V and 3 bases at J, while the number of junction bases matched to no gene is 5. From cysteine to phenylalanine, the CDR3 is 17 amino acids long. Of all the DNA, just the CDR3 is kept, 51 bases in frame from base 1. Patients with autoimmune disease history or receiving systemic immunosuppression were excluded from the trial. Peripheral blood for TCR sequencing was collected from all dose cohorts at baseline, on cycle 4 day 1, and on cycle 7 day 1. Samples came from an open-label, multicenter, first-in-human phase I dose-escalation trial of ivuxolimab. Adults with locally advanced or metastatic melanoma, renal cell, hepatocellular, or head and neck squamous cell carcinoma were enrolled in the trial. Before TCR sequencing, CD4+ T cells and CD8+ T cells from peripheral blood were sorted into separate populations.

Findings and caveats that apply to the study as a whole: In the 0.1-3.0 mg/kg groups, partial responders were among the patients with the lowest normalized peripheral clonal expansion, particularly in CD8+ T cells. Low levels of normalized T-cell clonal expansion were also seen in some patients who did not respond. The antigen specificity of the peripheral T cells that underwent clonal expansion was not determined. At doses from 0.1 to 3.0 mg/kg, clonal expansion was seen in both CD4+ and CD8+ blood T cells between baseline and week 6. On average, CD8+ T cells showed more expanded clones than CD4+ T cells after ivuxolimab.

The chain is assembled from TRBV7-6 and TRBJ2-3; TRBD2 lines up with 12 middle nucleotides. The sequence derives from an adult with an advanced solid tumor such as melanoma, head and neck, liver or kidney cancer. Sequenced material: CD4+ or CD8+ T cells sorted from blood, taken in a trial of the OX40 agonist ivuxolimab. CDR3 loop: CASSLGATSGRTDTQYF. At the DNA level, the sequence is TGTGCCAGCAGCTTAGGGGCGACTAGCGGGAGAACAGATACGCAGTATTTT.